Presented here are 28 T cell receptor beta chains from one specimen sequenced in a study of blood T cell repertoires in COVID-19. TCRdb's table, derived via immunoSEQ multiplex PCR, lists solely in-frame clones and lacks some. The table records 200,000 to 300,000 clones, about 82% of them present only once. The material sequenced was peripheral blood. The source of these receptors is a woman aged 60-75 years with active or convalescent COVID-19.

CDR3 sequence: CSVEAPRTGVTNYGYTF. CDR3 DNA: TGCAGCGTTGAAGCCCCTCGGACAGGCGTAACTAACTATGGCTACACCTTC. V gene TRBV29-1 combines with J gene TRBJ1-2; the match to TRBD1 covers 7 bases. This CDR3 is built from 17 residues. Trimming removed 1 base from V and 0 bases from J; junction bases left unmatched: 11. Germline values: CDR1 SQVTM, CDR2 ANQGSEA.

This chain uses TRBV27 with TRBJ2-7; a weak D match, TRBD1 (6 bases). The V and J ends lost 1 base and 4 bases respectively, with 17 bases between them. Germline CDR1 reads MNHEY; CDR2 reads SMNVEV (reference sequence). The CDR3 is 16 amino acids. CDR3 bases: TGTGCCAGCAGTTTATTCTACAGGGTGGCTTCTTACGAGCAGTACTTC. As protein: CASSLFYRVASYEQYF.

The CDR3 here is CASSSNPTSGTSWSYNEQFF. CDR3 DNA: TGCGCCAGCAGCTCAAACCCGACTAGCGGGACATCGTGGTCCTACAATGAGCAGTTCTTC. This chain links TRBV5-1 with TRBJ2-1, with 11 bases identical to TRBD2. Germline CDR1 is SGHRS and CDR2 is YFSETQ. The length of the CDR3 is 20 residues. J gave up 1 base and V 3 bases, and 15 bases lay outside the gene matches.

The CDR3: CASSTWTGRTEAFF. The CDR3 bases are TGTGCCAGCAGTACCTGGACAGGGAGGACTGAAGCTTTCTTT. The chain combines TRBV28 with TRBJ1-1; 8 positions match TRBD1. From germline, CDR1 is MDHEN and CDR2 SYDVKM. The CDR3 sequence is 14 residues long. J lost 5 bases, V lost 5 bases, and 7 bases had no gene match.

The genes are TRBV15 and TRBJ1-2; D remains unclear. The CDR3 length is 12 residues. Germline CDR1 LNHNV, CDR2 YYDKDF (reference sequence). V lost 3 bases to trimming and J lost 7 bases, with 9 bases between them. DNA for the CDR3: TGTGCCACCAGCAGGGACTTGGGTGGCTACACCTTC. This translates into CATSRDLGGYTF.

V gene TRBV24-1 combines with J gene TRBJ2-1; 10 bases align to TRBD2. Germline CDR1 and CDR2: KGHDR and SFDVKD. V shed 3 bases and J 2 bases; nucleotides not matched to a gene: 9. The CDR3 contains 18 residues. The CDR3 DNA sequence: TGTGCCACCAGTGATCCGCAGGGAGCGGGAGGGCCCTACAATGAGCAGTTCTTC. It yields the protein CATSDPQGAGGPYNEQFF.

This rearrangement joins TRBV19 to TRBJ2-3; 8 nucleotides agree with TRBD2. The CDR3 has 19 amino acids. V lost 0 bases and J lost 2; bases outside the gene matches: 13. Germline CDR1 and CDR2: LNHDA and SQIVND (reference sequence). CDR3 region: CASSIDEFSLAGLTDTQYF. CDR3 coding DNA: TGTGCCAGTAGTATAGATGAATTTAGCCTAGCGGGCCTCACAGATACGCAGTATTTT.

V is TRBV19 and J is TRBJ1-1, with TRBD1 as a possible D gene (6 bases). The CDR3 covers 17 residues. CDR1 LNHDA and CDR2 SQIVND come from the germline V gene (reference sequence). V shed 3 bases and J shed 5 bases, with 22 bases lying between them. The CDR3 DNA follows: TGTGCCAGTAGTATCTATTTGCGTAACAGGGAGAGAACTGAAGCTTTCTTT. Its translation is CASSIYLRNRERTEAFF. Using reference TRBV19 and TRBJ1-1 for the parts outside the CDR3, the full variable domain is DGGITQSPKYLFRKEGQNVTLSCEQNLNHDAMYWYRQDPGQGLRLIYYSQIVNDFQKGDIAEGYSVSREKKESFPLTVTSAQKNPTAFYLCASSIYLRNRERTEAFFGQGTRLTVV.

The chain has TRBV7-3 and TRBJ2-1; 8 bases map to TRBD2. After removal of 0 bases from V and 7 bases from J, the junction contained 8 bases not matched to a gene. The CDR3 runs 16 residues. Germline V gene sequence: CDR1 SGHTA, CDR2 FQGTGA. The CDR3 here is CASSLTAGGVGNEQFF. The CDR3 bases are TGTGCCAGCAGCTTAACGGCGGGAGGAGTGGGGAATGAGCAGTTCTTC.

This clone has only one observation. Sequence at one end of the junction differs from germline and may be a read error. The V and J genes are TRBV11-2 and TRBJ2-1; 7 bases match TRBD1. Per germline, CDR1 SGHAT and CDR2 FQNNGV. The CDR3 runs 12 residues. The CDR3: CASSFRDSEEFF. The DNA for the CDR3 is TGTGCCAGCAGCTTCCGGGACAGTGAGGAGTTCTTC. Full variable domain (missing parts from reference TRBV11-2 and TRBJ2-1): EAGVAQSPRYKIIEKRQSVAFWCNPISGHATLYWYQQILGQGPKLLIQFQNNGVVDDSQLPKDRFSAERLKGVDSTLKIQPAKLEDSAVYLCASSFRDSEEFFGPGTRLTVL.

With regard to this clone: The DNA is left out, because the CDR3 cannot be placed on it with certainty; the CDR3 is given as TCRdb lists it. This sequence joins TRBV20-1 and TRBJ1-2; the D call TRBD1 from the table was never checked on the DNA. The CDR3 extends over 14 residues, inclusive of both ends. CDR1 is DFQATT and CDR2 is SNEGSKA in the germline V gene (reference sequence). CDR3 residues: CSASSGQGFWGYTF.

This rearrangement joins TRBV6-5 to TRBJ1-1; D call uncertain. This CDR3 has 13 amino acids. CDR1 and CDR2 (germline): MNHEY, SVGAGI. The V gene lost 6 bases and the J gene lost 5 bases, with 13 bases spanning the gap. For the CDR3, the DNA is TGTGCCAGCAGCCCGGGAGGAGAGACTGAAGCTTTCTTT. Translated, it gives CASSPGGETEAFF.

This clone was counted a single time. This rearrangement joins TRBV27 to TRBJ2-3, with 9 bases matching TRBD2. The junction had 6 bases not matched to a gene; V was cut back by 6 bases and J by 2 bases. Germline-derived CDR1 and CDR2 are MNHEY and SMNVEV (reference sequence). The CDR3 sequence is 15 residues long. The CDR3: CASSQLAGITDTQYF. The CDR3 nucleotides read TGTGCCAGCAGCCAGCTAGCGGGGATCACAGATACGCAGTATTTT.

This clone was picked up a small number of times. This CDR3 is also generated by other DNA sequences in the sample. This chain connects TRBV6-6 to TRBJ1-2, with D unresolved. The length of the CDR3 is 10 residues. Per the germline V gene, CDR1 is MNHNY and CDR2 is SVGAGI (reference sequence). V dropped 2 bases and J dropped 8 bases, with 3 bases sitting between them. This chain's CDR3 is CASSYRGYTF. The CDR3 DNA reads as TGTGCCAGCAGTTACCGGGGCTACACCTTC.

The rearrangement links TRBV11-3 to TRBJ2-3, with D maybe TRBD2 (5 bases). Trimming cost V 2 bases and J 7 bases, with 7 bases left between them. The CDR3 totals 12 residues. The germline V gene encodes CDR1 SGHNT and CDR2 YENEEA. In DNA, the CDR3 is TGTGCCAGCAGCTTATCGGGGTATACGCAGTATTTT. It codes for CASSLSGYTQYF.

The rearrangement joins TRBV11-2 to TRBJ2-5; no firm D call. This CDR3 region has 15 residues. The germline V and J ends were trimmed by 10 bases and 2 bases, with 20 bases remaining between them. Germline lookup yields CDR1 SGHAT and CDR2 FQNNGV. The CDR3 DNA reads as TGTGCCATCGAAGATACAGAGAGACCACAAGAGACCCAGTACTTC. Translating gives CAIEDTERPQETQYF.

The CDR3 protein is CASSEPILDSTDTQYF. In nucleotides, the CDR3 is TGTGCCAGCAGTGAACCAATCTTGGACAGTACAGATACGCAGTATTTT. The chain couples TRBV25-1 to TRBJ2-3; TRBD1 is a possible D gene (6 bases). Germline V CDR1 and CDR2: MGHDK, SYGVNS. The ends were cut back, 2 bases at V and 3 bases at J, with 15 bases in the middle. The CDR3 extends over 16 amino acids.

The CDR3 spells CAGRAIGANVLTF. The CDR3 DNA follows: TGTGCCGGGAGGGCCATTGGGGCCAACGTCCTGACTTTC. The V and J genes are TRBV19 and TRBJ2-6; 7 bases agree with TRBD2. Per germline, CDR1 LNHDA and CDR2 SQIVND (reference sequence). This CDR3 has 13 residues. V gave up 11 bases and J gave up 3 bases; unmatched junction bases: 4.

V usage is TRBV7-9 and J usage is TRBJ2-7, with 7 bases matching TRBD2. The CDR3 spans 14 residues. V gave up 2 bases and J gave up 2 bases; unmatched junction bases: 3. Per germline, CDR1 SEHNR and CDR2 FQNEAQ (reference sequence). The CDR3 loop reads CASSLQRDTYEQYF. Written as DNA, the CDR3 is TGTGCCAGCAGCTTACAGCGGGATACCTACGAGCAGTACTTC.

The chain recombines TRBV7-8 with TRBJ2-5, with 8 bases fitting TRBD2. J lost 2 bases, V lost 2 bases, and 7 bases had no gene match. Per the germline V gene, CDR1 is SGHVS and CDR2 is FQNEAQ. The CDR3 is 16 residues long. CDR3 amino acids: CASSLSGGGGQETQYF. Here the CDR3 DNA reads TGTGCCAGCAGCTTAAGCGGGGGTGGGGGTCAAGAGACCCAGTACTTC.

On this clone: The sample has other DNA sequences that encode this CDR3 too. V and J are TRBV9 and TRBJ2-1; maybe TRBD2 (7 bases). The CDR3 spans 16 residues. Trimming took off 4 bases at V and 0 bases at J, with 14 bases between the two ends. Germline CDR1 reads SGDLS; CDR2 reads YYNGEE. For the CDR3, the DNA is TGTGCCAGCAGCCGAGGGGGGGGTGGCTCCTACAATGAGCAGTTCTTC. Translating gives CASSRGGGGSYNEQFF.

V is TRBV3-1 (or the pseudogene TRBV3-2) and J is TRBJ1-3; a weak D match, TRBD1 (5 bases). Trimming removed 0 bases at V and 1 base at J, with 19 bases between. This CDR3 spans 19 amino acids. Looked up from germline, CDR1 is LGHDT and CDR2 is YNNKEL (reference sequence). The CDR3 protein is CASSQDMGRPGKSGNTIYF. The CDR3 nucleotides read TGTGCCAGCAGCCAAGACATGGGCCGTCCAGGGAAATCTGGAAACACCATATATTTT.

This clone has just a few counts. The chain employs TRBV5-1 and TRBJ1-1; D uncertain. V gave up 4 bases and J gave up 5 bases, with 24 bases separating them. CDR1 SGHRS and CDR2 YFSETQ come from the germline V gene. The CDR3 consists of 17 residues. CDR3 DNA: TGCGCCAGCAGCCTCCCTGCCGGGCAGCCAGGAGGGACTGAAGCTTTCTTT. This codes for CASSLPAGQPGGTEAFF. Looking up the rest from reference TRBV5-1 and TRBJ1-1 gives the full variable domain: KAGVTQTPRYLIKTRGQQVTLSCSPISGHRSVSWYQQTPGQGLQFLFEYFSETQRNKGNFPGRFSGRQFSNSRSEMNVSTLELGDSALYLCASSLPAGQPGGTEAFFGQGTRLTVV.

The CDR3 DNA reads as TGTGCCAGCAGCTTAAACGGGGGGGATACGCAGTATTTT. It specifies CASSLNGGDTQYF. V gene TRBV7-2 combines with J gene TRBJ2-3, with 7 bases that match TRBD2. The CDR3 has 13 amino acids. Trimming cost V 2 bases and J 6 bases; bases outside gene matches: 2. Germline loops: CDR1 SGHTA, CDR2 FQGNSA.

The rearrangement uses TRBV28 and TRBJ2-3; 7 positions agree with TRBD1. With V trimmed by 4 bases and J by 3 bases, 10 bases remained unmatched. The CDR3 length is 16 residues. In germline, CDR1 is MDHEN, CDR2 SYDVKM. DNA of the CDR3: TGTGCCAGCAGTTCCGACTCGACAGGGCAGACAGATACGCAGTATTTT. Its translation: CASSSDSTGQTDTQYF.

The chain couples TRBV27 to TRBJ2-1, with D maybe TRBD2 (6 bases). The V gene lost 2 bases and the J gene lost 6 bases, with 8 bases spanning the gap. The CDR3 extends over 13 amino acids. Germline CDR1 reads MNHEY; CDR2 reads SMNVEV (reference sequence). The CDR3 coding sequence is TGTGCCAGCAGTTTAGGACTAATCAATGAGCAGTTCTTC. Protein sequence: CASSLGLINEQFF.

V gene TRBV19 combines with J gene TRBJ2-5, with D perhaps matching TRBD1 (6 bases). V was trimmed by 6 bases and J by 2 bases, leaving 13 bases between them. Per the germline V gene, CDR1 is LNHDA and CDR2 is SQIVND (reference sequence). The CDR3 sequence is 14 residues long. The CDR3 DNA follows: TGTGCCAGTAGCAGGGGATCCCGACAAGAGACCCAGTACTTC. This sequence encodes CASSRGSRQETQYF.

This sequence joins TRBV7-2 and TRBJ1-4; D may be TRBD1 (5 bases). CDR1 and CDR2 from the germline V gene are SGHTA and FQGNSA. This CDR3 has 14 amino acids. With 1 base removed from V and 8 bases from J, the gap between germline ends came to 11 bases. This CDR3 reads CASSLGQGGEKLFF. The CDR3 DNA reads TGTGCCAGCAGCTTAGGGCAGGGAGGAGAAAAACTGTTTTTT.